These 20 T cell receptor beta chains share one sample of origin, sequenced in a study of shared clonotypes between healthy human individuals. Naive CD8 cells comprised CD45RO-negative, CCR7-positively selected cells, excluding terminally differentiated effector memory CD45RA+ cells. Repertoires were generated with immunoSEQ multiplex PCR, while TCRdb's copy carries only in-frame clones and drops some. Of around 580,000 clones in the sample, 98% were seen once. The sample consisted of naive CD8+ T cells sorted from blood. Receptors were obtained from a man aged 25-45 years in good health.

J is TRBJ2-7 and V is TRBV29-1, with D possibly being TRBD1 (6 bases). CDR1 is SQVTM and CDR2 is ANQGSEA in the germline V gene. V lost 5 bases to trimming and J lost 3 bases, with 17 bases between them. The CDR3 consists of 14 residues. The CDR3 region has the DNA TGCAGCGTTCTAACCGGGACATCGATCTACGAGCAGTACTTC. Its protein is CSVLTGTSIYEQYF.

The rearrangement joins TRBV11-2 to TRBJ2-7; D remains unclear. The CDR3 loop spans 11 amino acids. CDR1 is SGHAT and CDR2 is FQNNGV in the germline V gene. The V end was cut by 6 bases, the J end by 3 bases, with 6 bases between. CDR3 loop: CASRSNYEQYF. The CDR3 bases are TGTGCCAGCAGGTCCAACTACGAGCAGTACTTC. Combining the CDR3 with reference TRBV11-2 and TRBJ2-7 gives the whole variable domain EAGVAQSPRYKIIEKRQSVAFWCNPISGHATLYWYQQILGQGPKLLIQFQNNGVVDDSQLPKDRFSAERLKGVDSTLKIQPAKLEDSAVYLCASRSNYEQYFGPGTRLTVT.

The chain recombines TRBV7-2 with TRBJ2-7; a possible D gene is TRBD1 (6 bases). Germline assignment: CDR1 SGHTA and CDR2 FQGNSA. The CDR3 totals 14 residues. Between the trimmed V and J ends, which lost 5 bases and 4 bases, there was a span of 15 bases. The CDR3 reads CASSITTGIYEQYF. The CDR3 DNA follows: TGTGCCAGCAGCATCACTACAGGGATTTACGAGCAGTACTTC.

The genes are TRBV25-1 and TRBJ2-5; 9 nucleotides align to TRBD1. The germline V gene encodes CDR1 MGHDK and CDR2 SYGVNS. J gave up 5 bases and V 3 bases, and 4 bases lay outside the gene matches. The CDR3 sequence is 14 residues long. CDR3 sequence reads: CASSDWTGVETQYF. CDR3 in DNA: TGTGCCAGCAGTGATTGGACAGGGGTGGAGACCCAGTACTTC.

This clone was detected once. The genes are TRBV7-9 and TRBJ2-7; 7 bases fit TRBD1. CDR3 length equals 14 residues. Germline CDR1 and CDR2: SEHNR and FQNEAQ (reference sequence). The V and J ends lost 3 bases and 2 bases, in that order; junction bases with no gene match: 4. The CDR3 nucleotides are TGTGCCAGCAGCTTCCGGGACAGACCCTACGAGCAGTACTTC. Protein: CASSFRDRPYEQYF. Supplemented by reference TRBV7-9 and TRBJ2-7, the full variable domain reads DTGVSQNPRHKITKRGQNVTFRCDPISEHNRLYWYRQTLGQGPEFLTYFQNEAQLEKSRLLSDRFSAERPKGSFSTLEIQRTEQGDSAMYLCASSFRDRPYEQYFGPGTRLTVT.

Notes on this clone: Other DNA sequences from this sample encode an identical CDR3 as well. The rearrangement joins TRBV4-3 to TRBJ2-7; 11 bases are shared with TRBD2. With V trimmed by 0 bases and J by 3 bases, 4 bases remained unmatched. The germline V gene encodes CDR1 LGHNA and CDR2 YSLEER. The CDR3 covers 16 residues. The CDR3 DNA follows: TGCGCCAGCAGCCAAGATCTAGCGGGAGGCCACTACGAGCAGTACTTC. Protein sequence: CASSQDLAGGHYEQYF.

The chain employs TRBV5-1 and TRBJ1-1, with TRBD1 identical over 8 bases. The germline gives CDR1 SGHRS, CDR2 YFSETQ. CDR3 length equals 15 residues. Germline trimming cut 5 bases from V and 4 bases from J; bases unmatched to any gene: 10. Here the CDR3 reads CASRSTGERGTEAFF. In DNA form, the CDR3 reads TGCGCCAGCAGATCGACAGGGGAAAGAGGCACTGAAGCTTTCTTT.

A remark on this clone: Other DNA sequences in this specimen translate into the identical CDR3. The chain employs TRBV27 and TRBJ2-7, with 7 bases identical to TRBD2. Germline assignment: CDR1 MNHEY and CDR2 SMNVEV (reference sequence). The CDR3 consists of 13 residues. V shed 5 bases, J shed 0 bases, and the junction held 1 base outside the gene matches. CDR3 protein: CASSPGGSYEQYF. CDR3 DNA sequence: TGTGCCAGCAGTCCGGGGGGCTCCTACGAGCAGTACTTC.

The gene calls are TRBV25-1 and TRBJ2-3, with D perhaps matching TRBD2 (5 bases). V was cut by 2 bases and J by 0 bases, with 9 bases left in between. This CDR3 spans 15 amino acids. Germline loops: CDR1 MGHDK, CDR2 SYGVNS. The CDR3 region has the DNA TGTGCCAGCAGTGAAGAACTAGTTAGCACAGATACGCAGTATTTT. Protein: CASSEELVSTDTQYF.

The chain links TRBV27 to TRBJ2-7; no reliable D call. From germline, CDR1 is MNHEY and CDR2 SMNVEV (reference sequence). The CDR3 spans 13 residues. Trimming shortened V by 2 bases and J by 6 bases, and 11 bases separated the two germline ends. The CDR3 DNA reads TGTGCCAGCAGTTTAGGTATGGGATTCGAGCAGTACTTC. It codes for CASSLGMGFEQYF.

J is TRBJ1-5 and V is TRBV7-2; 10 positions agree with TRBD1. This CDR3 is 16 amino acids long. Losses at the gene ends were 5 bases for V and 8 bases for J; bases not matched to a gene: 12. Germline V gene data show CDR1 as SGHTA and CDR2 as FQGNSA. The CDR3 region is CASSDRDRGSIEPQHF. The CDR3 DNA reads TGTGCCAGCAGCGACCGGGACAGGGGTTCAATCGAGCCCCAGCATTTT.

This chain links TRBV4-1 with TRBJ2-5; D might be TRBD2 (7 bases). V dropped 8 bases and J dropped 1 base, with 20 bases sitting between them. Germline loops: CDR1 MGHRA, CDR2 YSYEKL. CDR3 size: 16 residues. CDR3 protein: CASSPGGGSVQETQYF. Here the CDR3 DNA reads TGCGCCAGCTCGCCCGGGGGCGGGAGTGTCCAAGAGACCCAGTACTTC.

V usage is TRBV6-6 and J usage is TRBJ2-1; tentatively, D is TRBD2 (5 bases). This CDR3 comprises 11 residues. CDR1 is MNHNY, CDR2 SVGAGI, per germline (reference sequence). Trimming shortened V by 5 bases and J by 9 bases, and 8 bases separated the two germline ends. The CDR3 DNA follows: TGTGCCAGCAGTCGGGGTACTGAGCAGTTCTTC. It yields the protein CASSRGTEQFF.

The V call is TRBV18, the J call TRBJ2-7, with 9 bases that match TRBD1. Per germline, CDR1 KGHSH and CDR2 LQKENI. V was pared by 3 bases and J by 3 bases, with 6 bases of the junction left unmatched. There are 15 residues in the CDR3. CDR3 loop: CASSPEDRGGYEQYF. DNA for the CDR3: TGTGCCAGCTCACCCGAGGACAGGGGAGGCTACGAGCAGTACTTC.

This clone appeared once. This chain connects TRBV27 to TRBJ2-1; D is unclear. Germline assignment: CDR1 MNHEY and CDR2 SMNVEV (reference sequence). V lost 5 bases to trimming and J lost 4 bases, with 12 bases between them. The length of the CDR3 is 14 residues. The CDR3 region is CASSHRLRYNEQFF. The CDR3 DNA reads TGTGCCAGCAGTCACCGACTGAGGTACAATGAGCAGTTCTTC.

The genes are TRBV11-2 and TRBJ2-7; D ambiguous. The CDR3 is made up of 12 amino acids. Germline-derived CDR1 and CDR2 are SGHAT and FQNNGV. V lost 2 bases, J lost 0 bases, and 2 bases lay in between. The chain's CDR3 is CASSLHSYEQYF. The DNA for the CDR3 is TGTGCCAGCAGCTTACACTCCTACGAGCAGTACTTC. Looking up the rest from reference TRBV11-2 and TRBJ2-7 gives the full variable domain: EAGVAQSPRYKIIEKRQSVAFWCNPISGHATLYWYQQILGQGPKLLIQFQNNGVVDDSQLPKDRFSAERLKGVDSTLKIQPAKLEDSAVYLCASSLHSYEQYFGPGTRLTVT.

The gene calls are TRBV6-1 and TRBJ2-7; 11 positions match TRBD2. V shed 3 bases, J shed 2 bases, and the junction held 3 bases outside the gene matches. The germline gives CDR1 MNHNS, CDR2 SASEGT. The length of the CDR3 is 15 residues. The CDR3 nucleotides read TGTGCCAGCAGTGAGTTAGCGGGAGGGCCCTACGAGCAGTACTTC. It codes for CASSELAGGPYEQYF.

The chain carries TRBV13 and TRBJ2-2; D gene unclear. CDR3 size: 14 residues. CDR1 and CDR2 (germline): PRHDT, FYEKMQ (reference sequence). V was trimmed by 2 bases and J by 4 bases, leaving 8 bases between them. The CDR3 sequence: CASSLSGPTGELFF. CDR3 DNA sequence: TGTGCCAGCAGCTTAAGTGGTCCCACCGGGGAGCTGTTTTTT. Full variable domain (remainder filled in from reference TRBV13 and TRBJ2-2): AAGVIQSPRHLIKEKRETATLKCYPIPRHDTVYWYQQGPGQDPQFLISFYEKMQSDKGSIPDRFSAQQFSDYHSELNMSSLELGDSALYFCASSLSGPTGELFFGEGSRLTVL.

The chain is built from TRBV5-4 and TRBJ1-5; D not certain. V was shortened by 4 bases and J by 3 bases, with 5 bases between the two germline ends. The CDR3 runs to 12 residues. Germline values: CDR1 SGHNT, CDR2 YYREEE (reference sequence). CDR3 sequence: CASSADNQPQHF. In nucleotides, the CDR3 is TGTGCCAGCAGCGCAGACAATCAGCCCCAGCATTTT.

This chain uses TRBV7-8 with TRBJ1-5; 8 bases match TRBD1. Germline CDR1 reads SGHVS; CDR2 reads FQNEAQ. CDR3 length: 14 residues. V lost 4 bases and J lost 5; bases outside the gene matches: 4. The CDR3 region is CASSSRGQDQPQHF. In DNA form, the CDR3 reads TGTGCCAGCAGCTCCAGGGGGCAGGATCAGCCCCAGCATTTT.